This paragraph reports one T cell receptor (beta chain). This clone's antigen is unknown. Base qualities are not recorded, but no much larger clone differs from it by a single base. The data are from a study of blood T cell repertoires in COVID-19 (dated by TCRdb to the early 2020s). Study-wide context: The collaborator samples originated in the United States, Italy and Spain and spanned the acute and convalescent phases of COVID-19. The material from the prospective study consisted of cDNA or gDNA derived from T cells, B-cell-depleted T cells, or PBMCs. Subjects who had been exposed to COVID-19, were actively infected with it, or had recovered from it provided the deeply sampled blood TCRbeta repertoires that made up the dataset. A freely available public database, intended as a resource for researchers studying the immune response to SARS-CoV-2, is where the repertoires were released. The samples were drawn from two sources: the first 160 participants of the ongoing ImmuneRACE study, and approximately 1,300 subjects contributed by 6 global collaborators. Nearly every sample came with metadata listing a de-identified subject ID, COVID-19 status, age in years and sex. Where available, HLA class I and class II types were taken from metadata supplied by the sample provider and were not determined by assay-based typing. Findings and caveats that apply to the study as a whole: How much clinical and demographic metadata was included differed by source and by participant, and the metadata was provided uncurated.

V and J lose 5 bases and 5 bases, and a span of 15 bases separates them. The germline V gene specifies SGHAT as CDR1 and FQNNGV as CDR2. The CDR3 goes from the cysteine to the phenylalanine over 14 residues. Kept here is only the CDR3 DNA, which spans 42 bases and is read in frame from base 1. Enrolling through a virtual design, the prospective study's participants ranged in age from roughly 18 to 100 years and lived across 20 to 30 United States geographic areas. In the prospective study, cohorts were assigned on the basis of participant-reported clinical history obtained from a screening survey and a study questionnaire. In the prospective study, mobile phlebotomists collected whole blood, serum and a nasopharyngeal or oropharyngeal swab from each participant. Over a roughly two-month period, participants in the prospective study had the option of providing additional blood draws and questionnaires. Before DNA extraction, blood samples from the prospective study were shipped at room temperature or frozen.

TCRbeta CDR3 regions were amplified from genomic DNA using the immunoSEQ Assay, a bias-controlled multiplex PCR. Processing in the source paper ran as follows. The number of nucleated cells in each sample was estimated from the amplification of reference gene primers within the assay. Sequence reads were collapsed and filtered to measure the absolute abundance of every unique TCRbeta CDR3 rearrangement. For each sample, productive Simpson clonality was calculated as the square root of Simpson's diversity index over productive rearrangements. What TCRdb holds here is the immuneACCESS table cut down to in-frame rearrangements. Part of the clones is not present; checked against another copy, under half of the missing clones reflect an unresolved V gene, and the others are unexplained. The D gene and trimming were derived from the DNA, and the V and J assignments and clone size from that table. The sample table contains 200,000 to 300,000 clones; only one count was recorded for 85% of them. Around 9.8% of the sample comes from the top ten.

Sequencing used PBMCs or T cells enriched from blood (not recorded which). The rearranged segments are TRBV11-2 and TRBJ1-1; 6 matching bases give a weak D call of TRBD1. The TCR originated in a woman between 50 and 59 years old with acute COVID-19. The CDR3 is CASSGGALETEAFF. The DNA reads TGTGCCAGCAGCGGGGGGGCCTTGGAGACTGAAGCTTTCTTT.